This entry lists 31 T cell receptor beta chains sequenced from one sample in a study of CD8+ T cells in alopecia areata. Indicated treatment: oral pan-JAK inhibitor, 5-10 mg twice daily. Sequencing templates came from extracted RNA that was reverse transcribed into cDNA. Clones were read by immunoSEQ multiplex PCR, and TCRdb kept only the in-frame ones, dropping some. The sample carries 150,000 to 200,000 clones, about 65% recorded once. This sample comprised CD4+ T cells sorted from blood, obtained between weeks 49 and 50, from a patient treated with tofacitinib. Every receptor here comes from a human donor with alopecia areata.

This clone was seen just once. V is TRBV27 and J is TRBJ1-4; TRBD1 matches at 9 bases. The trim removed 6 bases at V and 12 bases at J, leaving 8 bases unmatched. This CDR3 has 13 amino acids. The germline CDR1 and CDR2 sequences are MNHEY and SMNVEV (reference sequence). The CDR3 bases are TGTGCCAGCAGGAAAACAGGGGGCAGTGAACTGTTTTTT. It is translated as CASRKTGGSELFF.

The chain combines TRBV5-1 with TRBJ1-2; D is undetermined. V lost 4 bases and J lost 6, with 19 bases in between. The CDR3 contains 15 residues. The germline V gene encodes CDR1 SGHRS and CDR2 YFSETQ. CDR3 sequence (DNA): TGCGCCAGCAGCCCCGACCCTACGGGGTCCGATGGCTACACCTTC. Protein product: CASSPDPTGSDGYTF.

In this sample, this clone turned up a few times. J is TRBJ2-3 and V is TRBV29-1, with a possible D match to TRBD2 (5 bases). V lost 4 bases to trimming and J lost 4 bases, with 9 bases between them. The CDR3 extends over 12 amino acids. CDR1 is SQVTM and CDR2 is ANQGSEA in the germline V gene. This CDR3 is CSVGWGADTQYF. CDR3 bases: TGCAGCGTTGGATGGGGAGCAGATACGCAGTATTTT.

The chain is built from TRBV15 and TRBJ1-1; unclear D gene. Trimming left V 0 bases short and J 5 bases short, with 13 bases between. This CDR3 is 15 amino acids long. CDR1 and CDR2 from the germline V gene are LNHNV and YYDKDF (reference sequence). The CDR3 spells CATSRDTTAFTEAFF. CDR3 bases: TGTGCCACCAGCAGAGATACGACGGCGTTTACTGAAGCTTTCTTT. Full variable domain (rest looked up from reference TRBV15 and TRBJ1-1): DAMVIQNPRYQVTQFGKPVTLSCSQTLNHNVMYWYQQKSSQAPKLLFHYYDKDFNNEADTPDNFQSRRPNTSFCFLDIRSPGLGDTAMYLCATSRDTTAFTEAFFGQGTRLTVV.

The chain has TRBV25-1 and TRBJ1-2; D is possibly TRBD1 (5 bases). The V gene lost 3 bases and the J gene lost 8 bases, with 10 bases spanning the gap. CDR3 length equals 12 residues. CDR1 is MGHDK and CDR2 is SYGVNS in the germline V gene. DNA of the CDR3: TGTGCCAGCAGTGAGGGGCAGGGCGGCTACACCTTC. This encodes CASSEGQGGYTF.

The sample holds a few counts of this clone. V and J are TRBV7-2 and TRBJ2-1; perhaps TRBD1 as D (5 bases). The germline V and J ends were trimmed by 1 base and 9 bases, with 16 bases remaining between them. Germline lookup yields CDR1 SGHTA and CDR2 FQGNSA. The CDR3 runs to 15 residues. CDR3 in amino acids: CASSLVGASGGEQFF. CDR3 coding DNA: TGTGCCAGCAGCTTAGTAGGGGCCTCGGGCGGTGAGCAGTTCTTC.

V usage is TRBV2 and J usage is TRBJ2-1, with D unresolved. In germline, CDR1 is SNHLY, CDR2 FYNNEI. V lost 6 bases to trimming and J lost 8 bases, with 23 bases between them. The CDR3 covers 16 residues. CDR3 protein: CASSFGPARGGYEQFF. The CDR3 bases are TGTGCCAGCAGCTTCGGACCGGCTCGAGGTGGATATGAGCAGTTCTTC.

The V gene is TRBV5-1, the J gene TRBJ1-6, with D possibly TRBD1 on 5 matching bases. V lost 1 base and J lost 11, with 13 bases in between. The germline gives CDR1 SGHRS, CDR2 YFSETQ. This CDR3 is 14 amino acids long. The CDR3 reads CASSLSRGGAPLHF. The CDR3 DNA reads as TGCGCCAGCAGCTTGTCGCGGGGGGGTGCACCCCTCCACTTT.

V usage is TRBV27 and J usage is TRBJ2-5, with D perhaps assigned TRBD1 or TRBD2 (5 bases each). The CDR3 runs 13 residues. Trimming shortened V by 5 bases and J by 1 base, and 8 bases separated the two germline ends. From germline, CDR1 is MNHEY and CDR2 SMNVEV (reference sequence). The CDR3 DNA reads TGTGCCAGCAGTCAGGGACGCCAAGAGACCCAGTACTTC. Translated, it gives CASSQGRQETQYF.

The V and J genes are TRBV15 and TRBJ2-5; TRBD2 agrees at 10 bases. Unmatched junction bases numbered 12, after V lost 0 bases and J lost 2 bases. In germline, CDR1 is LNHNV, CDR2 YYDKDF (reference sequence). The CDR3 length is 19 residues. Here the CDR3 DNA reads TGTGCCACCAGCAGAGATCTGAGTGGTCTAGCGGGGGCTCAAGAGACCCAGTACTTC. Residues: CATSRDLSGLAGAQETQYF. The full variable domain, in which reference TRBV15 and TRBJ2-5 provide the parts outside the CDR3, is DAMVIQNPRYQVTQFGKPVTLSCSQTLNHNVMYWYQQKSSQAPKLLFHYYDKDFNNEADTPDNFQSRRPNTSFCFLDIRSPGLGDTAMYLCATSRDLSGLAGAQETQYFGPGTRLLVL.

The CDR3 reads CASSLAGSVNGYTF. The CDR3 region has the DNA TGTGCCAGCAGCTTAGCAGGGAGTGTAAATGGCTACACCTTC. This chain links TRBV7-2 with TRBJ1-2; no clear D. Trimming took off 0 bases at V and 6 bases at J, with 11 bases between the two ends. The CDR3 consists of 14 residues. Germline-derived CDR1 and CDR2 are SGHTA and FQGNSA.

This clone was detected only a few times. The chain employs TRBV10-3 and TRBJ2-7, with 8 nucleotides matching TRBD2. Looked up from germline, CDR1 is ENHRY and CDR2 is SYGVKD. The CDR3 consists of 16 residues. Trimming removed 4 bases from V and 0 bases from J; junction bases left unmatched: 8. The CDR3 DNA is TGTGCCATCAGTGGGAGCGAAGCGGGGGCCTCCTACGAGCAGTACTTC. Residues: CAISGSEAGASYEQYF.

The chain has TRBV6-1 and TRBJ1-1, with 8 bases that match TRBD1. This CDR3 is built from 15 residues. The V and J ends lost 6 bases and 1 base, in that order; junction bases with no gene match: 7. Germline V lookup: CDR1 MNHNS, CDR2 SASEGT. CDR3 protein: CASRFRQGSNTEAFF. The CDR3 region has the DNA TGTGCCAGCAGGTTCCGACAGGGGTCGAACACTGAAGCTTTCTTT.

V usage is TRBV30 and J usage is TRBJ1-2, with a tentative D call TRBD1 (5 bases). This CDR3 has 13 residues. Trimming pared 4 bases from V and 5 bases from J, leaving 14 bases between. Looked up from germline, CDR1 is GTSNPN and CDR2 is SVGIG (reference sequence). CDR3 sequence: CAWIGEGHYGYTF. The CDR3 DNA sequence: TGTGCCTGGATAGGGGAGGGCCATTATGGCTACACCTTC.

CDR3 residues: CAIAPGPSTDTQYF. The DNA for the CDR3 is TGTGCCATCGCACCGGGACCCAGCACAGATACGCAGTATTTT. The chain has TRBV27 and TRBJ2-3; TRBD1 or TRBD2 may be the D gene (5 bases each). The CDR3 spans 14 residues. Trimming pared 10 bases from V and 0 bases from J, leaving 14 bases between. Germline CDR1 reads MNHEY; CDR2 reads SMNVEV (reference sequence).

The V call is TRBV30, the J call TRBJ2-2; 10 bases align to TRBD1. Germline loops: CDR1 GTSNPN, CDR2 SVGIG (reference sequence). Trimming at V came to 4 bases and at J to 6 bases, leaving 8 bases not matched to a gene. The CDR3 covers 15 residues. The CDR3 DNA sequence: TGTGCCTGGACCGGGGGGACAGGGGTAGCCGGGGAGCTGTTTTTT. It codes for CAWTGGTGVAGELFF.

Note on this clone: Other DNA sequences in the sample encode the same CDR3. This chain connects TRBV29-1 to TRBJ2-7; 7 bases fit TRBD1. The CDR3 is made up of 12 amino acids. Germline CDR1 SQVTM, CDR2 ANQGSEA. The V segment lost 6 bases and the J segment 2 bases; nucleotides outside the gene matches: 4. CDR3: CSVLQGAYEQYF. The CDR3 region has the DNA TGCAGCGTGTTGCAGGGGGCCTACGAGCAGTACTTC.

J is TRBJ1-5 and V is TRBV30; D not resolved. Germline V gives CDR1 GTSNPN, CDR2 SVGIG (reference sequence). The CDR3 is 13 amino acids. V shed 1 base and J shed 11 bases, with 15 bases lying between them. The CDR3 spells CAWSATGMGTQHF. The CDR3 DNA follows: TGTGCCTGGAGTGCGACCGGAATGGGGACCCAGCATTTT.

This chain connects TRBV7-3 to TRBJ2-1, with 8 bases lining up with TRBD2. CDR3 size: 14 residues. Trimming at V came to 2 bases and at J to 6 bases, leaving 3 bases not matched to a gene. Germline V gives CDR1 SGHTA, CDR2 FQGTGA. CDR3 DNA sequence: TGTGCCAGCAGCTTAGCGGGGGGTCTCAATGAGCAGTTCTTC. As protein: CASSLAGGLNEQFF.

DNA of the CDR3: TGCGCCAGCAGCCCCCATTCGGATACGCAGTATTTT. Translation: CASSPHSDTQYF. The rearrangement links TRBV4-3 to TRBJ2-3; the D is unclear. The CDR3 consists of 12 residues. The V gene's germline CDR1 is LGHNA and CDR2 YSLEER. V was shortened by 4 bases and J by 6 bases, with 8 bases between the two germline ends.

V usage is TRBV25-1 and J usage is TRBJ2-2; the match to TRBD1 covers 10 bases. Per the germline V gene, CDR1 is MGHDK and CDR2 is SYGVNS. Trimming took 10 bases from V and 6 from J; bases not matched to a gene: 11. The CDR3 has 15 amino acids. The CDR3 nucleotides read TGTGCCACCACAAGGGGACAGGGGTCTTCCGGGGAGCTGTTTTTT. This sequence encodes CATTRGQGSSGELFF.

Comments on this clone: Other DNA sequences within the sample encode an identical CDR3. This chain links TRBV29-1 with TRBJ1-2; D possibly corresponds to TRBD1 (6 bases). The CDR3 sequence is 12 residues long. V lost 4 bases to trimming and J lost 2 bases, with 8 bases between them. Looked up from germline, CDR1 is SQVTM and CDR2 is ANQGSEA. The CDR3 DNA reads TGCAGCGTTGGGGACACCAACTATGGCTACACCTTC. This sequence encodes CSVGDTNYGYTF. Drawing the rest from reference TRBV29-1 and TRBJ1-2, the complete variable domain is SAVISQKPSRDICQRGTSLTIQCQVDSQVTMMFWYRQQPGQSLTLIATANQGSEATYESGFVIDKFPISRPNLTFSTLTVSNMSPEDSSIYLCSVGDTNYGYTFGSGTRLTVV.

The chain recombines TRBV29-1 with TRBJ2-5, with 10 positions matching TRBD2. V lost 6 bases to trimming and J lost 0 bases; unmatched junction nucleotides: 7. Germline V gene lookup returns CDR1 SQVTM and CDR2 ANQGSEA. The CDR3 contains 15 residues. CDR3: CSVSLAGANQETQYF. CDR3 in DNA: TGCAGCGTGTCCCTAGCGGGGGCAAACCAAGAGACCCAGTACTTC.

This clone was seen more than once but under ten times. This chain connects TRBV9 to TRBJ1-1; 10 nucleotides agree with TRBD1. CDR1 is SGDLS, CDR2 YYNGEE, per germline. Trimming at V came to 4 bases and at J to 7 bases, leaving 7 bases not matched to a gene. The CDR3 extends over 14 amino acids. The CDR3 bases are TGTGCCAGCAGCCCCTGGACAGGGGGGAATGAAGCTTTCTTT. It translates to CASSPWTGGNEAFF.

This clone was counted a few times. The J gene is TRBJ1-6, the V gene TRBV4-3; maybe TRBD1 (5 bases). The CDR3 is made up of 15 amino acids. Germline V gives CDR1 LGHNA, CDR2 YSLEER. The V end was cut by 0 bases, the J end by 12 bases, with 15 bases between. CDR3 coding DNA: TGCGCCAGCAGCCAAGATAAGGAGGGGTTCAGACCCCTCCACTTT. Its protein is CASSQDKEGFRPLHF.

This CDR3 reads CAWRIGGGTQYF. The CDR3 DNA reads as TGTGCCTGGAGAATCGGAGGGGGGACCCAGTACTTC. The chain has TRBV30 and TRBJ2-5; the D call may be TRBD1 or TRBD2 (6 bases each). This CDR3 has 12 residues. V gave up 3 bases and J gave up 7 bases, with 12 bases separating them. Looked up from germline, CDR1 is GTSNPN and CDR2 is SVGIG (reference sequence).

This chain uses TRBV4-3 with TRBJ2-5, with unresolved D. Trimming took off 0 bases at V and 5 bases at J, with 16 bases between the two ends. Germline V lookup: CDR1 LGHNA, CDR2 YSLEER. The CDR3 spans 16 residues. CDR3 sequence reads: CASSQDRSTSAETQYF. The CDR3 nucleotides read TGCGCCAGCAGCCAAGATCGGTCAACATCGGCGGAGACCCAGTACTTC.

This clone was recorded once. The chain joins TRBV4-3 to TRBJ1-1; D is unclear. Germline V gene sequence: CDR1 LGHNA, CDR2 YSLEER. The V end lost 1 base, the J end lost 2 bases, and 11 bases lay between the germline ends. This CDR3 has 15 residues. CDR3 bases: TGCGCCAGCAGCCAAGTTGGAGGGAGAAACACTGAAGCTTTCTTT. This codes for CASSQVGGRNTEAFF.

This sequence joins TRBV29-1 and TRBJ2-1, with D tentatively TRBD1 (6 bases). V lost 6 bases and J 7 bases, leaving 28 bases between the germline ends. This CDR3 spans 17 amino acids. Per the germline V gene, CDR1 is SQVTM and CDR2 is ANQGSEA. The CDR3 DNA sequence: TGCAGCGTCCAGATAACCGCGTCAGGGGTAAGACGGAATGAGCAGTTCTTC. Protein product: CSVQITASGVRRNEQFF.

J is TRBJ2-2 and V is TRBV7-9, with D unclear. From germline, CDR1 is SEHNR and CDR2 FQNEAQ (reference sequence). The CDR3 runs 15 residues. Trimming shortened V by 5 bases and J by 5 bases, and 15 bases separated the two germline ends. The CDR3 loop is CASSPKQRLTGELFF. The CDR3, as DNA: TGTGCCAGCAGCCCAAAACAGAGGTTGACCGGGGAGCTGTTTTTT.

V usage is TRBV29-1 and J usage is TRBJ1-2; the D gene is possibly TRBD1 (6 bases). Looked up from germline, CDR1 is SQVTM and CDR2 is ANQGSEA. The CDR3 contains 12 residues. Trimming pared 4 bases from V and 6 bases from J, leaving 12 bases between. The CDR3 bases are TGCAGCGTTGGAAGGGGGGCCGATGGCTACACCTTC. Its translation: CSVGRGADGYTF.